This T cell receptor (beta chain) was documented in a study of PD-L1 blockade in urothelial cancer. Study information: From 0 to 3 prior chemotherapy regimens had been given to the patients.

Time point indicated: pretreatment peripheral blood. All patients carried locally advanced or metastatic urothelial carcinoma. With 4 bases clipped from V and 0 bases from J, the junction kept 5 bases outside the gene matches. Looked up from germline, CDR1 is SGHRS and CDR2 is YFSETQ. The CDR3 extends over 17 amino acids. Each PCR reaction had synthetic TCR analog templates spiked into it. Clones were read by immunoSEQ multiplex PCR, and TCRdb kept only the in-frame ones, dropping some. The sample has some 50,000 clones, approximately 90% seen once; the top ten hold under 15%. This specimen was PBMCs, taken around atezolizumab (anti-PD-L1) treatment. This chain joins TRBV5-1 and TRBJ2-6, with 9 bases aligning to TRBD1. The TCR comes from a woman aged 60-75 years with urothelial cancer. The CDR3 DNA reads TGCGCCAGCAGCGTCTCGACAGGGGGCTCTGGGGCCAACGTCCTGACTTTC. Its translation is CASSVSTGGSGANVLTF.